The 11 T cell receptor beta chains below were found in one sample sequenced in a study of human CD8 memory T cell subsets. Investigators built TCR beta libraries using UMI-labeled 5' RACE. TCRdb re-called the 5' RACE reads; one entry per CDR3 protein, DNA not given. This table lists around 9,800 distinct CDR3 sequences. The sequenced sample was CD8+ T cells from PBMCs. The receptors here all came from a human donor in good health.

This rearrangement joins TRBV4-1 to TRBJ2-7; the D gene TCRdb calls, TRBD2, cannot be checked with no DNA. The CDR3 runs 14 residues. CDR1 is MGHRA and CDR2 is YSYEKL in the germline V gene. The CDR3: CASSQGVSGWEQYF.

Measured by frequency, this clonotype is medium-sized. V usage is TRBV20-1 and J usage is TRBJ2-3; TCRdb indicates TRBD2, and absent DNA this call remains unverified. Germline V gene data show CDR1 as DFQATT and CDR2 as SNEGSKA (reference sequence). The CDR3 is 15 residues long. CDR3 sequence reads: CSAAGTSGKPDTQYF.

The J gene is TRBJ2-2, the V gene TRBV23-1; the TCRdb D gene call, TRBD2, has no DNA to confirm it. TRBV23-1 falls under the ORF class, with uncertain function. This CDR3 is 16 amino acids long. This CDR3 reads CASSLASGKNTGELFF.

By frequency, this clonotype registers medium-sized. The CDR3 sequence: CSVEDPRGGKNIQYF. The chain employs TRBV29-1 and TRBJ2-4. The germline V gene has CDR1 SQVTM and CDR2 ANQGSEA. This CDR3 has 15 amino acids. The full variable domain, rest sourced from reference TRBV29-1 and TRBJ2-4, is SAVISQKPSRDICQRGTSLTIQCQVDSQVTMMFWYRQQPGQSLTLIATANQGSEATYESGFVIDKFPISRPNLTFSTLTVSNMSPEDSSIYLCSVEDPRGGKNIQYFGAGTRLSVL.

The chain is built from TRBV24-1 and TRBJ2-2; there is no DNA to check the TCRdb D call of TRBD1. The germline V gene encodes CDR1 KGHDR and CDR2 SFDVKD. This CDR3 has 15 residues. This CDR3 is CATSDSQGNTGELFF.

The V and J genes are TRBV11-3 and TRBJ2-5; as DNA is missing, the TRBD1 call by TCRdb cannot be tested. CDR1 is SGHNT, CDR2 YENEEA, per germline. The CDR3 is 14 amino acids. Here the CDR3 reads CASSGHRGEETQYF.

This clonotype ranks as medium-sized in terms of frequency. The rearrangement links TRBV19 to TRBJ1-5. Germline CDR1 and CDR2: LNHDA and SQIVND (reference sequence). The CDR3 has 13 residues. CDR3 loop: CASTRSVAQPQHF.

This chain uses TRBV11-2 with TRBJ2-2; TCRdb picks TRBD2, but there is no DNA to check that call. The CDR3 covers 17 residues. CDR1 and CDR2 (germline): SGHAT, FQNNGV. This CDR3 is CASSPEEGASYAGELFF.

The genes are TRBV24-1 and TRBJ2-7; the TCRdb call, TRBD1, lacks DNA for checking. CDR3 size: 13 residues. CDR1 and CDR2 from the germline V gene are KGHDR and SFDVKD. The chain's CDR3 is CATSDSLTGEQYF.

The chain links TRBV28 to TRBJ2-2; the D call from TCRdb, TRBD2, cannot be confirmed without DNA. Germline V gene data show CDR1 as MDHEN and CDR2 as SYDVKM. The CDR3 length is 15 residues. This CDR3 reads CASSLRRDGTGELFF.

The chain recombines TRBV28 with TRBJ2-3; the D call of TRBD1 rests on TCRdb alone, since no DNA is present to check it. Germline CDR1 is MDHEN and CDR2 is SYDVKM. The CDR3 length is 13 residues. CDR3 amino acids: CASSSGFTDTQYF.